The 15 T cell receptor beta chains reported below all come from one sample, sequenced in a study of CD8+CD57+ T cells in acquired aplastic anemia. Genomic DNA acted as the template from which TCR beta VDJ combination and CDR3 sequence profiling were carried out. TCRdb re-called the reads through MiXCR, storing one row per CDR3 protein. This table has 450,000 to 600,000 distinct CDR3 sequences, under 40% appearing once. Individuals selected for sequencing had exhibited CD8+CD57+ cell expansion on flow cytometry. Material for sequencing was sorted CD4+, CD8+, or CD8+CD57+ T cells (not recorded which) from PBMCs. All receptors derive from a human donor with aplastic anemia.

On this clonotype: This may be a read error: a much more frequent sequence differs by one nucleotide. V and J are TRBV11-3 and TRBJ2-7; tentatively, D is TRBD2 (5 bases). The CDR3 loop spans 15 amino acids. The germline V gene encodes CDR1 SGHNT and CDR2 YENEEA. The germline V and J ends were trimmed by 0 bases and 2 bases, with 11 bases remaining between them. This chain's CDR3 is CASSLEPAGAYEQYF. The CDR3 DNA is TGTGCCAGCAGCTTAGAGCCGGCGGGTGCCTACGAGCAGTACTTC.

This clonotype was counted a single time. With a much larger clone just one base away, this may be a read error. The chain combines TRBV20-1 with TRBJ2-5; TRBD1 agrees at 11 bases. The germline V gene has CDR1 DFQATT and CDR2 SNEGSKA (reference sequence). The junction had 5 bases not matched to a gene; V was cut back by 6 bases and J by 5 bases. This CDR3 is 13 amino acids long. CDR3 region: CSAQRTGGETQYF. The CDR3 bases are TGCAGTGCCCAAAGGACAGGGGGCGAGACCCAGTACTTC.

This clonotype was counted once. This may come from a read error, since a much larger clone is one base off. The chain has TRBV12-3 or TRBV12-4 and TRBJ1-2, with D perhaps TRBD1 (6 bases). This CDR3 region has 13 residues. Trimming pared 11 bases from V and 4 bases from J, leaving 17 bases between. As DNA, the CDR3 is TGTGCCGGGGGGGCAGGGAGGTCCTATGGCTACACCTTC. Encoded protein: CAGGAGRSYGYTF.

The chain couples TRBV25-1 to TRBJ2-1, with D perhaps TRBD1 or TRBD2 (6 bases each). The germline gives CDR1 MGHDK, CDR2 SYGVNS. This CDR3 contains 15 residues. Trimming removed 1 base at V and 9 bases at J, with 16 bases between. CDR3 coding DNA: TGTGCCAGCAGTGAATTCGGGGGCCGTACAGTTGAGCAGTTCTTC. Translating it yields CASSEFGGRTVEQFF.

At least ten counts were recorded for this clonotype. The chain joins TRBV7-2 to TRBJ1-1; 8 bases line up with TRBD1. CDR1 is SGHTA, CDR2 FQGNSA, per germline. V dropped 1 base and J dropped 3; count of bases not matched to a gene: 4. This CDR3 comprises 15 residues. The DNA for the CDR3 is TGTGCCAGCAGCTTAGGGCCAGGGGGCTACACTGAAGCTTTCTTT. Translated: CASSLGPGGYTEAFF.

The chain joins TRBV12-3 or TRBV12-4 to TRBJ2-5; possible D gene TRBD2, 5 bases. There are 13 residues in the CDR3. V was pared by 3 bases and J by 6 bases, with 11 bases between. CDR3 protein: CASSFASSQTQYF. DNA of the CDR3: TGTGCCAGCAGTTTTGCTAGCAGCCAGACCCAGTACTTC.

The gene calls are TRBV5-1 and TRBJ2-2, with 7 positions matching TRBD1. The CDR3 loop spans 13 amino acids. The V gene end was trimmed by 8 bases and the J gene end by 5 bases; junction bases not matched to a gene: 6. Germline CDR1 is SGHRS and CDR2 is YFSETQ. The CDR3 spells CASNRGRTGELFF. The CDR3 DNA reads TGCGCCAGTAACAGGGGACGAACCGGGGAGCTGTTTTTT.

This chain uses TRBV15 with TRBJ2-2; D gene unclear. The CDR3 contains 15 residues. Trimming took 3 bases from V and 8 from J, leaving 16 bases between them. Germline CDR1 LNHNV, CDR2 YYDKDF (reference sequence). The CDR3 loop is CATSSYFRTAGELFF. The CDR3 DNA is TGTGCCACCAGCAGTTACTTCAGGACGGCGGGGGAGCTGTTTTTT.

This clonotype was detected many times. The chain combines TRBV2 with TRBJ1-2; 7 nucleotides align to TRBD1. The V gene's germline CDR1 is SNHLY and CDR2 FYNNEI. V shed 1 base and J 10 bases; nucleotides not matched to a gene: 6. The CDR3 consists of 13 residues. The chain's CDR3 is CASSEVGTALYTF. The CDR3 DNA reads TGTGCCAGCAGTGAAGTCGGGACAGCCCTCTACACCTTC.

A note on this clonotype: This clone may be a read error of a much larger clone one base away. CDR3 residues: CASSMTGGNTEAFF. DNA for the CDR3: TGTGCCAGTAGTATGACAGGGGGGAACACTGAAGCTTTCTTT. The chain is built from TRBV19 and TRBJ1-1; 9 bases line up with TRBD1. Trimming at V came to 3 bases and at J to 1 base, leaving 0 bases not matched to a gene. Per the germline V gene, CDR1 is LNHDA and CDR2 is SQIVND (reference sequence). The CDR3 is 14 residues long.

The chain employs TRBV30 and TRBJ2-7; no reliable D call. CDR1 is GTSNPN and CDR2 is SVGIG in the germline V gene (reference sequence). V lost 3 bases and J 4 bases, leaving 19 bases between the germline ends. There are 15 residues in the CDR3. Here the CDR3 DNA reads TGTGCCTGGAGAAGCTCCGCCGGGTACCCTTACGAGCAGTACTTC. Its protein product is CAWRSSAGYPYEQYF.

The sample holds a few counts of this clonotype. V is TRBV9 and J is TRBJ2-1; 10 nucleotides agree with TRBD2. V lost 0 bases, J lost 9 bases, and 3 bases stayed unmatched. The CDR3 length is 14 residues. Germline-derived CDR1 and CDR2 are SGDLS and YYNGEE. The CDR3 here is CASSVEASGGEQFF. The CDR3, as DNA: TGTGCCAGCAGCGTAGAGGCTAGCGGGGGTGAGCAGTTCTTC. Full variable domain (outside the CDR3, taken from reference TRBV9 and TRBJ2-1): DSGVTQTPKHLITATGQRVTLRCSPRSGDLSVYWYQQSLDQGLQFLIQYYNGEERAKGNILERFSAQQFPDLHSELNLSSLELGDSALYFCASSVEASGGEQFFGPGTRLTVL.

The chain has TRBV2 and TRBJ1-6; D not resolved. The CDR3 has 13 residues. Trimming took 3 bases from V and 8 from J, leaving 8 bases between them. Germline values: CDR1 SNHLY, CDR2 FYNNEI. The CDR3 DNA sequence: TGTGCCAGCAGTGAGGGCCTTTATTCACCCCTCCACTTT. Protein sequence: CASSEGLYSPLHF.

This clonotype has ten or more counts. The V and J genes are TRBV20-1 and TRBJ1-5, with D unresolved. The CDR3 has 13 residues. Germline CDR1 reads DFQATT; CDR2 reads SNEGSKA (reference sequence). V gave up 3 bases and J gave up 5 bases, with 11 bases separating them. The CDR3 reads CSARVEVDQPQHF. The CDR3 nucleotides are TGCAGTGCTAGGGTAGAAGTCGATCAGCCCCAGCATTTT.

V and J are TRBV2 and TRBJ2-7; D gene uncertain. The germline V and J ends were trimmed by 6 bases and 2 bases, with 8 bases remaining between them. The CDR3 contains 12 residues. The V gene's germline CDR1 is SNHLY and CDR2 FYNNEI. CDR3 nucleotide sequence: TGTGCCAGCAGAGACGCGCCCTACGAGCAGTACTTC. Translated, it gives CASRDAPYEQYF.